A selection of T cell receptor beta chains follows, all from one sample in a study of somatic mutations in cytotoxic T cells in rheumatoid arthritis. Here immunoSEQ multiplex PCR was the method, and the copy in TCRdb shows in-frame clones only, minus some. The sample holds roughly 13,000 clones; around 70% are singletons and the top ten take around 30%. The sequenced sample was CD8+ T cells sorted from blood. The receptor set was obtained from an adult with rheumatoid arthritis. CDR3s include the opening cysteine and the closing phenylalanine or tryptophan. The D gene is left open where the match is weak. Clone size is shown for a subset of rows, as once, few, many or a class of expanded clone.

cdr3_length j_call clone_size d_call v_call cdr3_aa cdr3_nt
13 TRBJ1-1 . . TRBV2 CASSDLMNTEAFF TGTGCCAGCAGTGACCTCATGAACACTGAAGCTTTCTTT
16 TRBJ2-6 . . TRBV2 CASARNPSSGANVLTF TGTGCCAGCGCCAGAAATCCTAGCTCTGGGGCCAACGTCCTGACTTTC
14 TRBJ2-1 . . TRBV7-2 CASSTPGTTKEQFF TGTGCCAGCAGCACACCTGGGACGACGAAGGAGCAGTTCTTC
16 TRBJ2-5 . TRBD2 TRBV10-2 CASSGPSGGRLETQYF TGCGCCAGCAGTGGCCCTAGCGGGGGGCGGTTGGAGACCCAGTACTTC
15 TRBJ1-5 . TRBD1 TRBV9 CASSDQQGPNQPQHF TGTGCCAGCAGCGACCAACAGGGGCCAAATCAGCCCCAGCATTTT
16 TRBJ1-2 . . TRBV28 CASMPARGDRPRGYTF TGTGCCAGCATGCCGGCGAGAGGGGATCGGCCGCGAGGCTACACCTTC
15 TRBJ1-5 . TRBD1 TRBV6-5 CASRPDRVSNQPQHF TGTGCCAGCAGGCCCGACAGGGTTAGCAATCAGCCCCAGCATTTT
11 TRBJ2-2 . . TRBV2 CASLAEGELFF TGTGCCAGCCTTGCAGAAGGGGAGCTGTTTTTT
13 TRBJ1-4 . . TRBV9 CASSVGLSEKLFF TGTGCCAGCAGCGTAGGACTCTCCGAAAAACTGTTTTTT
13 TRBJ2-7 . . TRBV11-3 CASSLLGGYEQYF TGTGCCAGCAGCTTACTAGGGGGCTACGAGCAGTACTTC
16 TRBJ2-1 . . TRBV4-2 CASSQDEGEGYNEQFF TGTGCCAGCAGCCAAGATGAGGGTGAGGGTTACAATGAGCAGTTCTTC
13 TRBJ2-1 . . TRBV12-5 CASAFSDYNEQFF TGTGCTAGTGCGTTTAGCGACTACAATGAGCAGTTCTTC
13 TRBJ2-1 . TRBD2 TRBV30 CAWGTSGYNEQFF TGTGCCTGGGGTACTAGCGGTTACAATGAGCAGTTCTTC
14 TRBJ1-2 . . TRBV5-5 CASSLNGANYGYTF TGTGCCAGCAGCTTGAACGGAGCTAACTATGGCTACACCTTC
15 TRBJ2-1 . TRBD2 TRBV19 CASSRGTSGLEKQFF TGTGCCAGTAGCCGGGGGACTAGCGGGTTAGAAAAGCAGTTCTTC
11 TRBJ2-3 medium-sized . TRBV10-2 CASRDSNTQYF TGCGCCAGCAGAGACAGCAATACGCAGTATTTT
14 TRBJ2-7 few . TRBV28 CASSYRDNSYEQYF TGTGCCAGCAGTTATCGGGACAACTCCTACGAGCAGTACTTC
13 TRBJ2-3 . . TRBV19 CASDLGESDTQYF TGTGCCAGCGATCTCGGGGAGTCAGATACGCAGTATTTT
13 TRBJ1-1 . . TRBV10-3 CAISGQGDPEAFF TGTGCCATCAGTGGGCAGGGCGACCCTGAAGCTTTCTTT